These 26 T cell receptor beta chains were all obtained from the same sample, sequenced in a study of cytomegalovirus exposure and HLA in healthy donors. In the PCR, 60 Vbeta and 13 Jbeta primers were used. Using immunoSEQ multiplex PCR, the repertoire was profiled, and TCRdb retains in-frame clones only, with some absent. The data show over 150,000 clones, approximately 74% seen once. The specimen sequenced was PBMCs. Receptor source: a man between 18 and 35 years old in good health and CMV-seronegative.

DNA of the CDR3: TGTGCCAGCAGCTTAGGACTCTCTGGAAACACCATATATTTT. This encodes CASSLGLSGNTIYF. V is TRBV7-9 and J is TRBJ1-3; D not resolved. This CDR3 region has 14 residues. Trimming took 1 base from V and 0 from J, leaving 4 bases between them. The germline gives CDR1 SEHNR, CDR2 FQNEAQ (reference sequence).

This clone is a singleton in its sample. The V and J genes are TRBV6-5 and TRBJ1-4, with D perhaps TRBD1 (5 bases). CDR1 and CDR2 (germline): MNHEY, SVGAGI. V was trimmed by 6 bases and J by 12 bases, leaving 17 bases between them. CDR3 length: 13 amino acids. In nucleotides, the CDR3 is TGTGCCAGCAGCGAGAAATTCAGGGCCGAACTGTTTTTT. Amino acid sequence: CASSEKFRAELFF.

The CDR3 reads CAISDAQGGGEKLFF. DNA of the CDR3: TGTGCCATCAGTGACGCGCAGGGCGGGGGTGAAAAACTGTTTTTT. This chain joins TRBV10-3 and TRBJ1-4, with a possible D match to TRBD1 (5 bases). Per the germline V gene, CDR1 is ENHRY and CDR2 is SYGVKD. V was pared by 3 bases and J by 7 bases, with 15 bases between. This CDR3 contains 15 residues.

CDR3 region: CASSLQGATEAFF. The CDR3 DNA reads TGTGCCAGCAGCCTACAGGGGGCCACTGAAGCTTTCTTT. The V gene is TRBV6-6, the J gene TRBJ1-1, with TRBD1 identical over 9 bases. Germline CDR1 reads MNHNY; CDR2 reads SVGAGI (reference sequence). V dropped 6 bases and J dropped 4; count of bases not matched to a gene: 3. There are 13 residues in the CDR3.

The V call is TRBV5-6, the J call TRBJ1-1; 7 bases align to TRBD1. This CDR3 spans 14 amino acids. The germline CDR1 and CDR2 sequences are SGHDT and YYEEEE. The V segment lost 3 bases and the J segment 9 bases; nucleotides outside the gene matches: 11. The CDR3 region is CASSWGTDLLKAFF. The CDR3 DNA follows: TGTGCCAGCAGCTGGGGGACAGACCTACTGAAAGCTTTCTTT.

The chain combines TRBV9 with TRBJ2-1; 11 bases match TRBD2. The CDR3 is 15 amino acids. V was clipped by 4 bases and J by 4 bases; unmatched bases: 4. Germline assignment: CDR1 SGDLS and CDR2 YYNGEE. Here the CDR3 DNA reads TGTGCCAGCAGCTTACTAGCGGGGGCATACAATGAGCAGTTCTTC. It encodes CASSLLAGAYNEQFF.

The rearrangement joins TRBV11-2 to TRBJ1-2; perhaps TRBD1 as D (5 bases). Per germline, CDR1 SGHAT and CDR2 FQNNGV. The CDR3 has 13 amino acids. V was clipped by 3 bases and J by 8 bases, with 13 bases between them. CDR3 bases: TGTGCCAGCAGCTTGGGGCAATGGGAAGGCTACACCTTC. Its translation is CASSLGQWEGYTF.

A single count supports this clone. This chain uses TRBV11-2 with TRBJ1-3, with a tentative D call TRBD1 (6 bases). Per the germline V gene, CDR1 is SGHAT and CDR2 is FQNNGV. Trimming removed 5 bases at V and 0 bases at J, with 14 bases between. CDR3 length: 16 residues. Here the CDR3 reads CASSITGTISGNTIYF. The CDR3, as DNA: TGTGCCAGCAGCATAACCGGGACAATCTCTGGAAACACCATATATTTT.

The chain recombines TRBV11-3 with TRBJ2-1; D might be TRBD1 (6 bases). The CDR3 has 13 amino acids. Germline values: CDR1 SGHNT, CDR2 YENEEA. Deletions cut 5 bases from V and 7 bases from J, with 12 bases between. The CDR3 DNA follows: TGTGCCAGCAGCCCCCGAACAGGGAATGAGCAGTTCTTC. Amino acids: CASSPRTGNEQFF.

The count of this clone is one. A read error may produce the germline difference seen at one junction end. The rearrangement joins TRBV7-9 to TRBJ2-1; D not resolved. CDR3 length equals 13 residues. The germline CDR1 and CDR2 sequences are SEHNR and FQNEAQ (reference sequence). CDR3 DNA sequence: TGTTCCAGCAGCTTCTATGGCTACAATGAGCAGTTCTTC. This encodes CSSSFYGYNEQFF.

The genes are TRBV2 and TRBJ2-7, with TRBD1 matching 9 bases. CDR3 length: 13 amino acids. Trimming at V came to 4 bases and at J to 6 bases, leaving 4 bases not matched to a gene. Germline V gene data show CDR1 as SNHLY and CDR2 as FYNNEI. The CDR3: CASSGGTGFEQYV. CDR3 sequence (DNA): TGTGCCAGCAGTGGGGGGACAGGGTTCGAGCAGTACGTC.

The V and J genes are TRBV7-2 and TRBJ2-4; D gene ambiguous. The CDR3 is 15 amino acids. Germline V CDR1 and CDR2: SGHTA, FQGNSA. V gave up 2 bases and J gave up 1 base, with 9 bases separating them. The CDR3 nucleotides read TGTGCCAGCAGCTTATTGTCACTGGCCAAAAACATTCAGTACTTC. It specifies CASSLLSLAKNIQYF.

This clone was picked up a small number of times. The V and J genes are TRBV30 and TRBJ1-5; a possible D gene is TRBD1 (5 bases). V was clipped by 6 bases and J by 4 bases, with 13 bases between them. CDR1 GTSNPN and CDR2 SVGIG come from the germline V gene (reference sequence). This CDR3 contains 13 residues. In DNA, the CDR3 is TGTGCCTGTTCGGACCGGGGGAATCAGCCCCAGCATTTT. Translating it yields CACSDRGNQPQHF.

This chain connects TRBV6-4 to TRBJ1-2; tentative D call: TRBD1 (5 bases). The CDR3 sequence is 13 residues long. From germline, CDR1 is MRHNA and CDR2 SNTAGT. V was shortened by 6 bases and J by 4 bases, with 12 bases between the two germline ends. CDR3 loop: CASSPRVGYGYTF. In DNA, the CDR3 is TGTGCCAGCAGCCCCAGGGTTGGCTATGGCTACACCTTC.

This chain joins TRBV13 and TRBJ1-2; no clear D gene. The CDR3 is made up of 16 amino acids. Germline CDR1 reads PRHDT; CDR2 reads FYEKMQ (reference sequence). Trimming removed 0 bases from V and 0 bases from J, with 11 bases in between. The DNA for the CDR3 is TGTGCCAGCAGCTTAGGCCGCGCCGCGGCTAACTATGGCTACACCTTC. Translation: CASSLGRAAANYGYTF.

The V and J genes are TRBV10-3 and TRBJ1-2, with 9 bases matching TRBD1. The V segment lost 4 bases and the J segment 8 bases; nucleotides outside the gene matches: 11. The CDR3 loop spans 15 amino acids. Germline CDR1 is ENHRY and CDR2 is SYGVKD. The CDR3 region has the DNA TGTGCCATCAGTGGTACAGGGGGCGGAGTAGAAGGCTACACCTTC. This sequence encodes CAISGTGGGVEGYTF.

The J gene is TRBJ1-2, the V gene TRBV9; unclear D gene. The CDR3 length is 15 residues. Trimming cost V 0 bases and J 6 bases, with 15 bases left between them. Germline V gene lookup returns CDR1 SGDLS and CDR2 YYNGEE. CDR3 residues: CASSVGALAGDGYTF. CDR3 sequence (DNA): TGTGCCAGCAGCGTAGGGGCCCTAGCCGGGGATGGCTACACCTTC.

The J gene is TRBJ1-1, the V gene TRBV7-9, with TRBD1 as a possible D gene (5 bases). There are 13 residues in the CDR3. V lost 3 bases and J lost 6, with 11 bases in between. Germline V gives CDR1 SEHNR, CDR2 FQNEAQ (reference sequence). In nucleotides, the CDR3 is TGTGCCAGCAGCTTTTCCACAGGCGCTGAAGCTTTCTTT. The encoded protein is CASSFSTGAEAFF. Drawing the rest from reference TRBV7-9 and TRBJ1-1, the complete variable domain is DTGVSQNPRHKITKRGQNVTFRCDPISEHNRLYWYRQTLGQGPEFLTYFQNEAQLEKSRLLSDRFSAERPKGSFSTLEIQRTEQGDSAMYLCASSFSTGAEAFFGQGTRLTVV.

V is TRBV4-1 and J is TRBJ1-2; D is unclear. This CDR3 contains 16 residues. The germline gives CDR1 MGHRA, CDR2 YSYEKL. Trimming pared 4 bases from V and 2 bases from J, leaving 17 bases between. CDR3 amino acids: CASSPVREGGNYGYTF. The CDR3, as DNA: TGCGCCAGCAGCCCTGTGAGAGAGGGAGGGAACTATGGCTACACCTTC.

This clone appeared a few times. The chain joins TRBV7-6 to TRBJ1-1; maybe TRBD1 (6 bases). With 3 bases removed from V and 11 bases from J, the gap between germline ends came to 22 bases. The CDR3 consists of 15 residues. The germline V gene has CDR1 SGHVS and CDR2 FNYEAQ. DNA for the CDR3: TGTGCCAGCAGCTTTCTTTCCACAGGGAAGGGGGAGGCTTTCTTT. Amino acid sequence: CASSFLSTGKGEAFF.

The V call is TRBV9, the J call TRBJ2-5; TRBD2 agrees at 7 bases. This CDR3 is 16 amino acids long. The V segment lost 4 bases and the J segment 5 bases; nucleotides outside the gene matches: 14. CDR1 SGDLS and CDR2 YYNGEE come from the germline V gene. The CDR3 DNA is TGTGCCAGCAGCCGCTCGGGCGGGAGCCTAGGGGAGACCCAGTACTTC. This encodes CASSRSGGSLGETQYF.

This chain connects TRBV19 to TRBJ1-5, with D unclear. Trimming pared 2 bases from V and 5 bases from J, leaving 10 bases between. This CDR3 comprises 14 residues. Per the germline V gene, CDR1 is LNHDA and CDR2 is SQIVND (reference sequence). CDR3 in DNA: TGTGCCAGTAGTATACGGCGGGCAGATCAGCCCCAGCATTTT. Amino acid sequence: CASSIRRADQPQHF. Complete variable domain (other parts from reference TRBV19 and TRBJ1-5): DGGITQSPKYLFRKEGQNVTLSCEQNLNHDAMYWYRQDPGQGLRLIYYSQIVNDFQKGDIAEGYSVSREKKESFPLTVTSAQKNPTAFYLCASSIRRADQPQHFGDGTRLSIL.

This clone was detected a few times. V usage is TRBV9 and J usage is TRBJ1-1; the D gene is possibly TRBD1 (5 bases). V was trimmed by 3 bases and J by 0 bases, leaving 12 bases between them. The CDR3 covers 15 residues. Germline assignment: CDR1 SGDLS and CDR2 YYNGEE. CDR3 protein: CASSAQGSMNTEAFF. In nucleotides, the CDR3 is TGTGCCAGCAGCGCCCAGGGTAGCATGAACACTGAAGCTTTCTTT.

A few counts support this clone. The V call is TRBV6-5, the J call TRBJ1-6; D gene uncertain. This CDR3 has 15 residues. V was trimmed by 6 bases and J by 2 bases, leaving 11 bases between them. Germline CDR1 is MNHEY and CDR2 is SVGAGI. The CDR3, as DNA: TGTGCCAGCAGAAAAGCCGATACCTATAATTCACCCCTCCACTTT. Translating it yields CASRKADTYNSPLHF.

This chain uses TRBV30 with TRBJ1-1; D uncertain. The CDR3 consists of 13 residues. Trimming shortened V by 7 bases and J by 1 base, and 13 bases separated the two germline ends. The germline V gene encodes CDR1 GTSNPN and CDR2 SVGIG (reference sequence). The CDR3 spells CAFESVANTEAFF. The CDR3 DNA sequence: TGTGCCTTCGAATCGGTCGCGAACACTGAAGCTTTCTTT.

This rearrangement joins TRBV27 to TRBJ2-1, with 8 bases identical to TRBD1. The V gene's germline CDR1 is MNHEY and CDR2 SMNVEV (reference sequence). Unmatched junction bases numbered 8, after V lost 6 bases and J lost 7 bases. The CDR3 runs to 14 residues. In DNA form, the CDR3 reads TGTGCCAGCAGGGTCACAGGGGGGATTAATGAGCAGTTCTTC. As protein: CASRVTGGINEQFF.